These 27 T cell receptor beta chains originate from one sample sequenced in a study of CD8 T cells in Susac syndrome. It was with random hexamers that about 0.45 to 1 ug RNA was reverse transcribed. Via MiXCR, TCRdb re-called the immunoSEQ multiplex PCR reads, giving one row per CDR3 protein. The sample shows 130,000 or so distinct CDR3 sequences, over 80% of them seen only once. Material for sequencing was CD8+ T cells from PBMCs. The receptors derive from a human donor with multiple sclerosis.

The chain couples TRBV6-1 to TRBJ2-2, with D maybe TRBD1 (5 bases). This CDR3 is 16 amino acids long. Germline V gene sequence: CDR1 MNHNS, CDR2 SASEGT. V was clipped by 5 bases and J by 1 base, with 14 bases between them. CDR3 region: CASSLTDTLNTGELFF. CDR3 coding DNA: TGTGCCAGCAGTCTGACGGACACCTTGAACACCGGGGAGCTGTTTTTT.

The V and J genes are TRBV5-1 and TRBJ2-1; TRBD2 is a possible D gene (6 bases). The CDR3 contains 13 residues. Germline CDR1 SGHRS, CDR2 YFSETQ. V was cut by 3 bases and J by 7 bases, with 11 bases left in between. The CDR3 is CASSWGVGNEQFF. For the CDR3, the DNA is TGCGCCAGCAGCTGGGGGGTGGGAAATGAGCAGTTCTTC.

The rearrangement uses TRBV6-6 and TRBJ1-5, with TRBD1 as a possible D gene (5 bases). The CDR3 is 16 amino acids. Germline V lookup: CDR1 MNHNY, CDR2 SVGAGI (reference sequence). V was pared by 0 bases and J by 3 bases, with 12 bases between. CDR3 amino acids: CASSYSSGTPNQPQHF. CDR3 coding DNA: TGTGCCAGCAGTTACTCCTCCGGGACCCCCAATCAGCCCCAGCATTTT.

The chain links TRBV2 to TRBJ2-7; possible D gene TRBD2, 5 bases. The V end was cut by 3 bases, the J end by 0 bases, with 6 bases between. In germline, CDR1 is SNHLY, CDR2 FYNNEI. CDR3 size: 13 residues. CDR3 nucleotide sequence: TGTGCCAGCAGTGACGGGATCTCCTACGAGCAGTACTTC. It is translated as CASSDGISYEQYF.

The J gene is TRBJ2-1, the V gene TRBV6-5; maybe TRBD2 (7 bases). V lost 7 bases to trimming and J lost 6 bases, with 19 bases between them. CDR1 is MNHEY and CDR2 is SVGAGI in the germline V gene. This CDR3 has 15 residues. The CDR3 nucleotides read TGTGCCAGCATGAAAGGGGGGGAGTACAGCAATGAGCAGTTCTTC. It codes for CASMKGGEYSNEQFF.

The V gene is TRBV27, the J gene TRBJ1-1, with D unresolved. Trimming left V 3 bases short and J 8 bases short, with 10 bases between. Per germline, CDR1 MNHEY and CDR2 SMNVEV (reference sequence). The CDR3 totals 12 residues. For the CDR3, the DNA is TGTGCCAGCAGTTTGCACGGTGCCGAAGCTTTCTTT. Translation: CASSLHGAEAFF.

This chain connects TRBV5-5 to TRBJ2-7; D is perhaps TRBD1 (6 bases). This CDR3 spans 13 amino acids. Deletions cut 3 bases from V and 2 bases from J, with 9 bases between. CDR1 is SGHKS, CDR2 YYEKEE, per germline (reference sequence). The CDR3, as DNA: TGTGCCAGCAGCTGGGACACTCCCTACGAGCAGTACGTC. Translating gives CASSWDTPYEQYV.

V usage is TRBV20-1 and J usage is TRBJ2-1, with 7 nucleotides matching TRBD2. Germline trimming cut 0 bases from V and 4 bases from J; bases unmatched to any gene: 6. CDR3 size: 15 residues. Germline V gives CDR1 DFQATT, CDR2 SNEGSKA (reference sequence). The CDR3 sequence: CSARDPLAEYNEQFF. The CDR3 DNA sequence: TGCAGTGCTAGAGATCCCCTAGCGGAGTACAATGAGCAGTTCTTC.

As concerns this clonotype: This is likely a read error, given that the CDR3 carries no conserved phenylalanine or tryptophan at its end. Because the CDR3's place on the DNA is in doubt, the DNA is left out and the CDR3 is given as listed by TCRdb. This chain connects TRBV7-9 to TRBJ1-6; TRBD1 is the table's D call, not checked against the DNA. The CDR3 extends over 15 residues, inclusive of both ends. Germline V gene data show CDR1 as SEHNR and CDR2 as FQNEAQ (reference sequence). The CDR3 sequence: CASSATGTGRSPLLC.

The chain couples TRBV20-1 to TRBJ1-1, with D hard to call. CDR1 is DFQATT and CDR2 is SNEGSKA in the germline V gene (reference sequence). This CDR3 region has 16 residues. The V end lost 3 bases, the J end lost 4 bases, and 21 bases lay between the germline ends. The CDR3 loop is CSARRIAIEGGTEAFF. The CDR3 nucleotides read TGCAGTGCTAGGAGAATAGCAATCGAGGGTGGCACTGAAGCTTTCTTT.

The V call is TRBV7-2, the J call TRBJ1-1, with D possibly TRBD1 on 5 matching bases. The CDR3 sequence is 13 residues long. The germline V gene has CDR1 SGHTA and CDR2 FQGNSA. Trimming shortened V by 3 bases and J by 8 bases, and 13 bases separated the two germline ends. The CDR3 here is CASSFGWTSEAFF. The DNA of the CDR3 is TGTGCCAGCAGCTTCGGGTGGACAAGCGAAGCTTTCTTT.

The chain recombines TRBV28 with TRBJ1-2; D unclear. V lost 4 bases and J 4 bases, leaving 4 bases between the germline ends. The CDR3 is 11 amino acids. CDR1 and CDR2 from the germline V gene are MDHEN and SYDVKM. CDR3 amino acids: CASSSSYGYTF. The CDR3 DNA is TGTGCCAGCAGTTCTAGCTATGGCTACACCTTC.

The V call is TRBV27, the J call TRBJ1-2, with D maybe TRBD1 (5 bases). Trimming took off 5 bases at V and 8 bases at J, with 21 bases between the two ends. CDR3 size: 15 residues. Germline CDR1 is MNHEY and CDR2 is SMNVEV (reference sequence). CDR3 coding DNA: TGTGCCAGCAGTCCTGCCGGGACGGCCTGGGTAGGCTACACCTTC. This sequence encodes CASSPAGTAWVGYTF.

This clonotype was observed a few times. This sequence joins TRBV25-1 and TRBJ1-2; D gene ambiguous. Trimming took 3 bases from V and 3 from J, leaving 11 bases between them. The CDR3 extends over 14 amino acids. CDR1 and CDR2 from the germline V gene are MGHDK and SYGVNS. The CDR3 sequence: CASSDLALDYGYTF. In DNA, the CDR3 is TGTGCCAGCAGTGATCTGGCGCTGGACTATGGCTACACCTTC.

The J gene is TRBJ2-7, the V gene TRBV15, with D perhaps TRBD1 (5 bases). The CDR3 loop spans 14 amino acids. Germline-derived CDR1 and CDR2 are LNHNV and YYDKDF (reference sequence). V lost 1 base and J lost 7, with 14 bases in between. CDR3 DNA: TGTGCCACCAGCAGAGGTGCCAGGGAAAAAGAGCAGTACTTC. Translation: CATSRGAREKEQYF.

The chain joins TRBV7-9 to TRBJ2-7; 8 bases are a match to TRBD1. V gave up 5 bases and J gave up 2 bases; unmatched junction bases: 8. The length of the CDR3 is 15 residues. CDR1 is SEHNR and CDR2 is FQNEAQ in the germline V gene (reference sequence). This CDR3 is CASSPTGERPYEQYV. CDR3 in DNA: TGTGCCAGCAGCCCGACAGGGGAGCGCCCCTACGAGCAGTACGTC.

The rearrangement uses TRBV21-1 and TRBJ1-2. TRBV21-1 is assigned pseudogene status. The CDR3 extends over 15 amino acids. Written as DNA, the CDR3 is TGTGCCAGCAACCGGTTCAGGCAGGCCATCTATGGCTACACCTTC. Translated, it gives CASNRFRQAIYGYTF.

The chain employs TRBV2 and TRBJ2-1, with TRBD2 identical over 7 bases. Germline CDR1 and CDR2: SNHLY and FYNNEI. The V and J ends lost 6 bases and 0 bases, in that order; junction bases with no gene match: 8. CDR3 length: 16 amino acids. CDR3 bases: TGTGCCAGCAGACCTAGCGGAGCGCGCTCCTACAATGAGCAGTTCTTC. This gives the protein CASRPSGARSYNEQFF. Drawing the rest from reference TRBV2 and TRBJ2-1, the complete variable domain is EPEVTQTPSHQVTQMGQEVILRCVPISNHLYFYWYRQILGQKVEFLVSFYNNEISEKSEIFDDQFSVERPDGSNFTLKIRSTKLEDSAMYFCASRPSGARSYNEQFFGPGTRLTVL.

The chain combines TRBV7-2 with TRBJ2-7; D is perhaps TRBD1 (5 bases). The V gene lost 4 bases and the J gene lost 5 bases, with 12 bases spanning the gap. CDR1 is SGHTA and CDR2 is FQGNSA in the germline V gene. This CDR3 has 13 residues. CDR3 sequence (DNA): TGTGCCAGCAGCTATTCACCAGGGAACGAGCAGTACGTC. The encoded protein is CASSYSPGNEQYV.

The CDR3 sequence: CASSTPTSGRSSYEQYV. The CDR3, as DNA: TGTGCCAGCAGCACTCCAACCTCGGGACGGAGCTCCTACGAGCAGTACGTC. V gene TRBV7-8 combines with J gene TRBJ2-7; D is possibly TRBD1 or TRBD2 (5 bases each). V shed 5 bases and J shed 0 bases, with 20 bases lying between them. In germline, CDR1 is SGHVS, CDR2 FQNEAQ. The CDR3 spans 17 residues.

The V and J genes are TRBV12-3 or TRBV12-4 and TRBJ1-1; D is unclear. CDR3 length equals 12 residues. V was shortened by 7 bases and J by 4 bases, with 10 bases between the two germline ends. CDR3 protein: CASNPFGTEAFF. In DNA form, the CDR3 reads TGTGCCAGCAATCCATTCGGCACTGAAGCTTTCTTT.

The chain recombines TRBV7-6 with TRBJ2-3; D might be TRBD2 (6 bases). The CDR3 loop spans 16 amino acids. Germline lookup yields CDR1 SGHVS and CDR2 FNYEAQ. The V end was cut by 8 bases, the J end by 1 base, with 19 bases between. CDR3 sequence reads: CASGVMEGRRTDTQYF. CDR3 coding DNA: TGTGCCAGCGGGGTTATGGAGGGGCGTCGCACAGATACGCAGTATTTT.

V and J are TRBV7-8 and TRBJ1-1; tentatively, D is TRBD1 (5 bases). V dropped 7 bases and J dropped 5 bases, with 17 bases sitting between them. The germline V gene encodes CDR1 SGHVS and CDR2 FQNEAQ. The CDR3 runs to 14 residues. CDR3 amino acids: CASNPASGETEAFF. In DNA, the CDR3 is TGTGCCAGCAACCCCGCTTCGGGGGAAACTGAAGCTTTCTTT.

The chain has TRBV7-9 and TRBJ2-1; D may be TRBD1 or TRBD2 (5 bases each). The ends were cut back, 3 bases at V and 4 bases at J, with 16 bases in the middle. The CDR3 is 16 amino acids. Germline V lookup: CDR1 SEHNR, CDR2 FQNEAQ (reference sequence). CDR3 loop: CASSFGGSSRYNEQFF. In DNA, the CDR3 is TGTGCCAGCAGCTTTGGGGGTTCTAGCAGATACAATGAGCAGTTCTTC.

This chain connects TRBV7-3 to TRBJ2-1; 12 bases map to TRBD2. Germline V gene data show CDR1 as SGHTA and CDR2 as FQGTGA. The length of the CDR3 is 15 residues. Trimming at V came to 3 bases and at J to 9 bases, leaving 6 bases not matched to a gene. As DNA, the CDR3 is TGTGCCAGCAGCTTCCTAGCGGGAGGGCTTGGTGAGCAGTTCTTC. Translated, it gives CASSFLAGGLGEQFF.

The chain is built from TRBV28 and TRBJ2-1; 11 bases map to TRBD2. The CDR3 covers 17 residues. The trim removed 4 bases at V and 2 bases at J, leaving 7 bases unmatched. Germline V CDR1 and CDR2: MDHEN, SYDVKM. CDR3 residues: CASSSSLAGETYNEQFF. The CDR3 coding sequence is TGTGCCAGCAGTTCCTCACTAGCGGGGGAAACCTACAATGAGCAGTTCTTC.

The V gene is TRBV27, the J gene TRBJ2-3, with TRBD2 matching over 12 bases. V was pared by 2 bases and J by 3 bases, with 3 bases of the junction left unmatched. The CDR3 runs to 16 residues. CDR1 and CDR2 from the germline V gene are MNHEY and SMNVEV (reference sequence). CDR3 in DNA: TGTGCCAGCAGTTTACTACTAGCGGGGGGAACAGATACGCAGTATTTT. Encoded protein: CASSLLLAGGTDTQYF.